Below, 29 T cell receptor beta chains from the same sample are listed, as sequenced in a study of neurological immune-mediated disorders. TCRdb ran MiXCR on the 5' RACE reads and lists one entry per CDR3 protein. The repertoire holds tens of thousands of distinct CDR3 sequences, with roughly 9.9% as singletons. The sequencing sample was made of PBMCs. The receptor source for this set is a middle-aged man in good health.

At least ten counts were recorded for this clonotype. The genes are TRBV4-1 and TRBJ2-7, with 7 nucleotides matching TRBD1. The germline V gene has CDR1 MGHRA and CDR2 YSYEKL. The ends lost 4 bases at V and 3 bases at J; junction bases unmatched: 9. The CDR3 has 15 amino acids. CDR3: CASSRLIGQDYEQYF. The CDR3 DNA is TGCGCCAGCAGCCGCCTAATTGGACAGGACTACGAGCAGTACTTC.

This clonotype was observed at least ten times. V and J are TRBV20-1 and TRBJ2-3; unclear D gene. The germline CDR1 and CDR2 sequences are DFQATT and SNEGSKA (reference sequence). CDR3 length: 11 residues. Trimming left V 5 bases short and J 6 bases short, with 9 bases between. The CDR3 nucleotides are TGCAGTGCTCCTTATGGGGATACGCAGTATTTT. Its translation is CSAPYGDTQYF.

This clonotype was observed many times. This chain joins TRBV28 and TRBJ2-1, with 9 bases identical to TRBD2. The trim removed 5 bases at V and 8 bases at J, leaving 10 bases unmatched. The V gene's germline CDR1 is MDHEN and CDR2 SYDVKM. This CDR3 is 15 amino acids long. Here the CDR3 DNA reads TGTGCCAGCAGTATCATAGCGGGAGCAGTTTATGAGCAGTTCTTC. Protein sequence: CASSIIAGAVYEQFF.

In its sample, this clonotype was seen many times. V is TRBV4-3 and J is TRBJ2-2; tentative D call: TRBD2 (5 bases). Trimming pared 2 bases from V and 8 bases from J, leaving 12 bases between. This CDR3 is built from 14 residues. The germline CDR1 and CDR2 sequences are LGHNA and YSLEER. The CDR3 reads CASSQPGSVGELFF. For the CDR3, the DNA is TGCGCCAGCAGCCAACCGGGGTCAGTTGGGGAGCTGTTTTTT.

This clonotype was seen repeatedly, ten times or more. The chain combines TRBV4-3 with TRBJ2-5, with 8 bases aligning to TRBD1. The V segment lost 6 bases and the J segment 5 bases; nucleotides outside the gene matches: 8. Germline V gives CDR1 LGHNA, CDR2 YSLEER. The length of the CDR3 is 14 residues. The CDR3 reads CASSRGTGGETQYF. The CDR3 region has the DNA TGCGCCAGCAGTCGCGGGACAGGCGGTGAGACCCAGTACTTC.

This clonotype was detected ten times or more. The chain is built from TRBV10-3 and TRBJ2-3, with TRBD2 identical over 13 bases. The CDR3 spans 14 residues. CDR1 and CDR2 from the germline V gene are ENHRY and SYGVKD. Trimming cost V 4 bases and J 9 bases; bases outside gene matches: 4. CDR3: CAISGTSGGKTQYF. The CDR3 DNA sequence: TGTGCCATCAGTGGGACTAGCGGGGGTAAAACGCAGTATTTT.

This clonotype has at least ten counts. V and J are TRBV6-5 and TRBJ2-3; 9 bases map to TRBD2. With 6 bases clipped from V and 1 base from J, the junction kept 5 bases outside the gene matches. The CDR3 loop spans 15 amino acids. Germline assignment: CDR1 MNHEY and CDR2 SVGAGI. The chain's CDR3 is CASRLGLAGTDTQYF. The CDR3 DNA sequence: TGTGCCAGCAGACTGGGACTAGCAGGCACAGATACGCAGTATTTT.

This clonotype was observed at least ten times. The chain is built from TRBV7-2 and TRBJ2-1; perhaps TRBD1 as D (6 bases). Germline CDR1 is SGHTA and CDR2 is FQGNSA. This CDR3 comprises 15 residues. Trimming took off 0 bases at V and 4 bases at J, with 10 bases between the two ends. CDR3 bases: TGTGCCAGCAGCTTAGCCCCAGGGGTTTACAATGAGCAGTTCTTC. It translates to CASSLAPGVYNEQFF.

This clonotype occurred many times. J is TRBJ1-1 and V is TRBV9; D uncertain. This CDR3 comprises 13 residues. V shed 0 bases and J shed 10 bases, with 13 bases lying between them. Germline CDR1 is SGDLS and CDR2 is YYNGEE. The CDR3 DNA is TGTGCCAGCAGCGTAGCTGACCATCCGAGAGCTTTCTTT. This gives the protein CASSVADHPRAFF.

This clonotype was seen many times. Here the CDR3 reads CASSSSTQETQYF. The CDR3 region has the DNA TGTGCCAGCAGCTCGTCCACTCAAGAGACCCAGTACTTC. The chain couples TRBV7-9 to TRBJ2-5; the D is unclear. The V gene's germline CDR1 is SEHNR and CDR2 FQNEAQ (reference sequence). Deletions cut 4 bases from V and 2 bases from J, with 8 bases between. The CDR3 length is 13 residues.

This clonotype was seen many times. The chain couples TRBV28 to TRBJ2-5, with a possible D match to TRBD2 (6 bases). Trimming took 4 bases from V and 3 from J, leaving 12 bases between them. The germline V gene has CDR1 MDHEN and CDR2 SYDVKM. This CDR3 has 14 residues. For the CDR3, the DNA is TGTGCCAGCAGTTACTTGTCGGGGGAAGAGACCCAGTACTTC. The encoded protein is CASSYLSGEETQYF.

There are many counts of this clonotype. J is TRBJ1-2 and V is TRBV7-6; TRBD1 aligns across 11 bases. V shed 3 bases and J 4 bases; nucleotides not matched to a gene: 4. The CDR3 is made up of 15 amino acids. CDR1 is SGHVS and CDR2 is FNYEAQ in the germline V gene. CDR3 protein: CASSFYGQGAYGYTF. The CDR3 DNA reads as TGTGCCAGCAGCTTCTATGGACAGGGGGCCTATGGCTACACCTTC.

There are many counts of this clonotype. The CDR3 bases are TGTGCCAGCAGCTTAAGTAGGCAGTGGGACACCGGGGAGCTGTTTTTT. Amino acid sequence: CASSLSRQWDTGELFF. This chain joins TRBV7-2 and TRBJ2-2; D gene ambiguous. This CDR3 is 16 amino acids long. Trimming shortened V by 2 bases and J by 3 bases, and 13 bases separated the two germline ends. Germline CDR1 and CDR2: SGHTA and FQGNSA. The full variable domain, its missing parts supplied by reference TRBV7-2 and TRBJ2-2, is GAGVSQSPSNKVTEKGKDVELRCDPISGHTALYWYRQSLGQGLEFLIYFQGNSAPDKSGLPSDRFSAERTGGSVSTLTIQRTQQEDSAVYLCASSLSRQWDTGELFFGEGSRLTVL.

On this clonotype: A much larger clonotype is one base distant, so this may be a read error. V gene TRBV5-5 combines with J gene TRBJ2-1; weak D call: TRBD1 (6 bases). Germline CDR1 reads SGHKS; CDR2 reads YYEKEE (reference sequence). The CDR3 consists of 16 residues. CDR3: CASSLGAGASYNDQFF. In nucleotides, the CDR3 is TGTGCCAGCAGCTTGGGGGCAGGGGCGTCCTACAATGACCAGTTCTTC.

There are many counts of this clonotype. J is TRBJ2-2 and V is TRBV5-1; the D call may be TRBD1 or TRBD2 (5 bases each). This CDR3 has 15 residues. Trimming cost V 4 bases and J 0 bases, with 10 bases left between them. Germline CDR1 and CDR2: SGHRS and YFSETQ. The CDR3 sequence is CASSTGDANTGELFF. Written as DNA, the CDR3 is TGCGCCAGCAGCACCGGGGACGCGAACACCGGGGAGCTGTTTTTT.

In regard to this clonotype: A read error may be the cause here, since a much bigger clone is one base away. The chain carries TRBV7-2 and TRBJ1-5; D not certain. There are 12 residues in the CDR3. In germline, CDR1 is SGHTA, CDR2 FQGNSA. In nucleotides, the CDR3 is TGTGCCAGCAGCTTAGTCGGTCAGACCCAGCATTTT. Residues: CASSLVGQTQHF.

This clonotype was seen ten or more times. The J gene is TRBJ2-5, the V gene TRBV7-3; TRBD1 aligns across 9 bases. Trimming removed 0 bases from V and 5 bases from J; junction bases left unmatched: 7. CDR1 is SGHTA and CDR2 is FQGTGA in the germline V gene. The CDR3 totals 16 residues. This CDR3 is CASSLTVGQGRETQYF. Here the CDR3 DNA reads TGTGCCAGCAGCTTAACGGTGGGACAGGGCCGTGAGACCCAGTACTTC.

This clonotype has a count of ten or more. V usage is TRBV5-1 and J usage is TRBJ2-3, with D unresolved. CDR3 length: 15 residues. Germline V gene lookup returns CDR1 SGHRS and CDR2 YFSETQ. V was cut by 4 bases and J by 2 bases, with 14 bases left in between. The CDR3 spells CASSQKAGFTDTQYF. The CDR3 nucleotides are TGCGCCAGCAGCCAAAAGGCCGGCTTCACAGATACGCAGTATTTT.

In this sample, this clonotype turned up many times. The chain couples TRBV5-5 to TRBJ1-5; D is undetermined. Germline V gene sequence: CDR1 SGHKS, CDR2 YYEKEE (reference sequence). The CDR3 spans 15 residues. V lost 2 bases and J 0 bases, leaving 9 bases between the germline ends. CDR3 DNA: TGTGCCAGCAGCTTTGGCATTTATAGCAATCAGCCCCAGCATTTT. Its translation is CASSFGIYSNQPQHF. The full variable domain, in which reference TRBV5-5 and TRBJ1-5 provide the parts outside the CDR3, is DAGVTQSPTHLIKTRGQQVTLRCSPISGHKSVSWYQQVLGQGPQFIFQYYEKEERGRGNFPDRFSARQFPNYSSELNVNALLLGDSALYLCASSFGIYSNQPQHFGDGTRLSIL.

This clonotype was counted at least ten times. The chain has TRBV5-1 and TRBJ2-2, with a possible D match to TRBD2 (5 bases). This CDR3 has 16 amino acids. Germline V CDR1 and CDR2: SGHRS, YFSETQ. V lost 4 bases, J lost 5 bases, and 18 bases lay in between. The CDR3 reads CASSLDTLARTGELFF. CDR3 in DNA: TGCGCCAGCAGCCTAGACACCTTAGCGAGAACCGGGGAGCTGTTTTTT. The full variable domain, completed using reference TRBV5-1 and TRBJ2-2, is KAGVTQTPRYLIKTRGQQVTLSCSPISGHRSVSWYQQTPGQGLQFLFEYFSETQRNKGNFPGRFSGRQFSNSRSEMNVSTLELGDSALYLCASSLDTLARTGELFFGEGSRLTVL.

The chain couples TRBV12-3 or TRBV12-4 to TRBJ2-7, with D possibly being TRBD2 (7 bases). This CDR3 comprises 15 residues. V was pared by 2 bases and J by 13 bases, with 24 bases between. The CDR3: CASSLRGEGIYEYYF. In DNA, the CDR3 is TGTGCCAGCAGTTTAAGGGGGGAGGGGATCTACGAGTATTACTTC.

Many counts were recorded for this clonotype. V is TRBV5-1 and J is TRBJ2-2, with D hard to call. Trimming shortened V by 0 bases and J by 6 bases, and 12 bases separated the two germline ends. The CDR3 consists of 15 residues. The germline CDR1 and CDR2 sequences are SGHRS and YFSETQ. The CDR3 DNA reads as TGCGCCAGCAGCTTGGTAGCTGGGAATCCCGGGGAGCTGTTTTTT. Amino acids: CASSLVAGNPGELFF.

By proportion, this clonotype is medium-sized. Its ends do not fully match the called genes, so a read error is possible. The chain has TRBV20-1 and TRBJ1-4, with D unresolved. CDR3 length equals 11 residues. The V gene's germline CDR1 is DFQATT and CDR2 SNEGSKA (reference sequence). The chain's CDR3 is CSAERVEELFF. The CDR3 DNA is TGCAGTGCCGAGAGGGTTGAAGAACTGTTTTTT.

This clonotype was seen many times. The rearrangement joins TRBV24-1 to TRBJ2-2, with D perhaps matching TRBD2 (6 bases). V was shortened by 6 bases and J by 5 bases, with 12 bases between the two germline ends. Germline assignment: CDR1 KGHDR and CDR2 SFDVKD. The CDR3 contains 14 residues. The CDR3 bases are TGTGCCACCAGTCTACCAGGGAGGACCGGGGAGCTGTTTTTT. Translating it yields CATSLPGRTGELFF.

This clonotype has at least ten counts. The chain uses TRBV18 and TRBJ1-5; no definite D call. Trimming left V 5 bases short and J 4 bases short, with 15 bases between. The CDR3 runs 15 residues. CDR1 KGHSH and CDR2 LQKENI come from the germline V gene. The CDR3 coding sequence is TGTGCCAGCTCAGAGACGGACGGCCGGAATCAGCCCCAGCATTTT. Encoded protein: CASSETDGRNQPQHF.

The chain combines TRBV9 with TRBJ2-3; D possibly corresponds to TRBD1 (6 bases). The CDR3 runs to 13 residues. Trimming took 6 bases from V and 5 from J, leaving 13 bases between them. Germline V CDR1 and CDR2: SGDLS, YYNGEE. CDR3 amino acids: CASTTGGEDTQYF. The CDR3 DNA reads TGTGCCAGCACGACAGGTGGGGAAGATACGCAGTATTTT.

This clonotype occurred many times. CDR3 sequence (DNA): TGTGCCAGCAGCGAGGCAGGGAAGGCCTCAGATACGCAGTATTTT. It yields the protein CASSEAGKASDTQYF. The rearrangement links TRBV7-3 to TRBJ2-3, with a possible D match to TRBD1 (5 bases). The CDR3 contains 15 residues. Trimming shortened V by 5 bases and J by 4 bases, and 16 bases separated the two germline ends. From germline, CDR1 is SGHTA and CDR2 FQGTGA.

The sample holds many counts of this clonotype. The chain links TRBV12-3 or TRBV12-4 to TRBJ2-7; tentative D call: TRBD2 (6 bases). The CDR3 loop spans 14 amino acids. V was clipped by 5 bases and J by 0 bases, with 11 bases between them. CDR3 bases: TGTGCCAGCAGTCCCCGGGAGAGCTCCTACGAGCAGTACTTC. It yields the protein CASSPRESSYEQYF.

This clonotype was seen many times. The genes are TRBV9 and TRBJ2-7; D tentatively reads TRBD1 or TRBD2 (5 bases each). V lost 4 bases and J lost 4, with 15 bases in between. Germline loops: CDR1 SGDLS, CDR2 YYNGEE. This CDR3 has 14 residues. CDR3 sequence: CASSPTGPGYEQYF. CDR3 DNA: TGTGCCAGCAGCCCCACGGGACCGGGATACGAGCAGTACTTC.